The 8 T cell receptor beta chains below come from one sample, sequenced in a study of T cell responses to AZD1222 COVID-19 vaccine. Measured with immunoSEQ multiplex PCR; TCRdb has only the in-frame clones, and not every one. The data hold some 200,000 clones, with over 85% observed a single time. Sequenced here: peripheral blood, sampled 28 days after the second AZD1222 dose. These TCRs come from an adult who received the AZD1222 COVID-19 vaccine.

The V gene is TRBV7-2, the J gene TRBJ2-7; D might be TRBD2 (6 bases). CDR3 length equals 14 residues. The V gene lost 3 bases and the J gene lost 4 bases, with 13 bases spanning the gap. Per the germline V gene, CDR1 is SGHTA and CDR2 is FQGNSA. The CDR3: CASSLAGPTYEQYF. The CDR3 DNA sequence: TGTGCCAGCAGCTTGGCGGGACCGACTTACGAGCAGTACTTC.

This sequence joins TRBV29-1 and TRBJ1-3; unclear D gene. The CDR3 is 13 amino acids. Germline V gene lookup returns CDR1 SQVTM and CDR2 ANQGSEA. Between the trimmed V and J ends, which lost 0 bases and 4 bases, there was a span of 7 bases. The CDR3 reads CSVEDVGGNTIYF. CDR3 bases: TGCAGCGTTGAAGATGTGGGGGGAAACACCATATATTTT.

The V gene is TRBV27, the J gene TRBJ1-2; TRBD1 is a possible D gene (6 bases). Per germline, CDR1 MNHEY and CDR2 SMNVEV (reference sequence). The V and J ends lost 1 base and 2 bases respectively, with 8 bases between them. This CDR3 is built from 14 residues. The CDR3: CASSLLGGNYGYTF. The CDR3 coding sequence is TGTGCCAGCAGTTTATTAGGGGGGAACTATGGCTACACCTTC.

V and J are TRBV6-5 and TRBJ1-1; 10 nucleotides align to TRBD1. CDR1 and CDR2 from the germline V gene are MNHEY and SVGAGI. The CDR3 totals 16 residues. J lost 5 bases, V lost 1 base, and 7 bases had no gene match. CDR3 nucleotides: TGTGCCAGCAGTTACTTTTCCGGGACAGGGGAAACTGAAGCTTTCTTT. It translates to CASSYFSGTGETEAFF.

The chain couples TRBV14 to TRBJ1-1; 10 bases agree with TRBD1. Per the germline V gene, CDR1 is SGHDN and CDR2 is FVKESK. V lost 3 bases to trimming and J lost 0 bases; unmatched junction nucleotides: 10. CDR3 length: 18 amino acids. The CDR3 coding sequence is TGTGCCAGCAGCCAGGTGGGGGACAGGGGCATTATGAACACTGAAGCTTTCTTT. This gives the protein CASSQVGDRGIMNTEAFF.

The V gene is TRBV6-5, the J gene TRBJ1-3; no clear D. Germline values: CDR1 MNHEY, CDR2 SVGAGI. With 4 bases removed from V and 8 bases from J, the gap between germline ends came to 12 bases. This CDR3 has 13 amino acids. The CDR3 sequence: CASSSYRGDTIYF. DNA of the CDR3: TGTGCCAGCAGTTCATACCGTGGGGACACCATATATTTT.

This chain uses TRBV6-5 with TRBJ1-3; D unclear. The V gene lost 0 bases and the J gene lost 7 bases, with 13 bases spanning the gap. The CDR3 has 15 amino acids. Germline loops: CDR1 MNHEY, CDR2 SVGAGI. In DNA, the CDR3 is TGTGCCAGCAGTTACTCGATCGTAGGGTTCAACACCATATATTTT. Protein: CASSYSIVGFNTIYF.

The genes are TRBV4-3 and TRBJ1-4, with D possibly being TRBD1 (6 bases). The ends were cut back, 1 base at V and 0 bases at J, with 15 bases in the middle. CDR3 length: 18 amino acids. Germline V gene data show CDR1 as LGHNA and CDR2 as YSLEER. The CDR3 nucleotides read TGCGCCAGCAGCCAAGGGGTTGGACAGACAACAACTAATGAAAAACTGTTTTTT. Translated: CASSQGVGQTTTNEKLFF.